What follows describes a single T cell receptor beta chain. Antigen unknown. This record comes from a study of T-cell memory formation after mild COVID-19. The study, taken as a whole, reports: Those CD4+ clones that contracted were mainly in CM and EM (CD8+ ones in EMRA).

TCRdb itself ran the 5' RACE reads through MiXCR, one entry per CDR3 protein. The sample has 400,000 or so distinct CDR3 sequences; 20% are singletons. The CDR3 length is 13 residues. Trimming took 5 bases from V and 6 from J, leaving 13 bases between them. Germline CDR1 and CDR2: SGHTA and FQGNSA. Sequenced material: PBMCs or a T cell subset sorted from them (not recorded which). This sequence originates from an adult woman who had mild COVID-19 (a few samples of this study predate the infection). Cell type and time point are not known. J is TRBJ1-1 and V is TRBV7-2, with D unclear. CDR3 in DNA: TGTGCCAGCAGCATCATGGACGGGGCTGAAGCTTTCTTT. This encodes CASSIMDGAEAFF.